The TCR beta chain described here comes from a study of blood T cell repertoires in COVID-19. Per germline, CDR1 KGHSH and CDR2 LQKENI. V was pared by 3 bases and J by 6 bases, with 10 bases of the junction left unmatched. The CDR3 has 16 amino acids. TCRdb keeps only in-frame clones here, not all; method: immunoSEQ multiplex PCR. The sample consists of some 160,000 clones, 85% of them appearing once. The receptor comes from a woman at least 80 years old with COVID-19, enrolled during active disease. Sequencing was performed on peripheral blood. The genes are TRBV18 and TRBJ2-7; TRBD2 matches at 11 bases. The CDR3 nucleotides are TGTGCCAGCTCACCTGTCACTAGCGGGAGTAGTTCCGAGCAGTACTTC. It specifies CASSPVTSGSSSEQYF.